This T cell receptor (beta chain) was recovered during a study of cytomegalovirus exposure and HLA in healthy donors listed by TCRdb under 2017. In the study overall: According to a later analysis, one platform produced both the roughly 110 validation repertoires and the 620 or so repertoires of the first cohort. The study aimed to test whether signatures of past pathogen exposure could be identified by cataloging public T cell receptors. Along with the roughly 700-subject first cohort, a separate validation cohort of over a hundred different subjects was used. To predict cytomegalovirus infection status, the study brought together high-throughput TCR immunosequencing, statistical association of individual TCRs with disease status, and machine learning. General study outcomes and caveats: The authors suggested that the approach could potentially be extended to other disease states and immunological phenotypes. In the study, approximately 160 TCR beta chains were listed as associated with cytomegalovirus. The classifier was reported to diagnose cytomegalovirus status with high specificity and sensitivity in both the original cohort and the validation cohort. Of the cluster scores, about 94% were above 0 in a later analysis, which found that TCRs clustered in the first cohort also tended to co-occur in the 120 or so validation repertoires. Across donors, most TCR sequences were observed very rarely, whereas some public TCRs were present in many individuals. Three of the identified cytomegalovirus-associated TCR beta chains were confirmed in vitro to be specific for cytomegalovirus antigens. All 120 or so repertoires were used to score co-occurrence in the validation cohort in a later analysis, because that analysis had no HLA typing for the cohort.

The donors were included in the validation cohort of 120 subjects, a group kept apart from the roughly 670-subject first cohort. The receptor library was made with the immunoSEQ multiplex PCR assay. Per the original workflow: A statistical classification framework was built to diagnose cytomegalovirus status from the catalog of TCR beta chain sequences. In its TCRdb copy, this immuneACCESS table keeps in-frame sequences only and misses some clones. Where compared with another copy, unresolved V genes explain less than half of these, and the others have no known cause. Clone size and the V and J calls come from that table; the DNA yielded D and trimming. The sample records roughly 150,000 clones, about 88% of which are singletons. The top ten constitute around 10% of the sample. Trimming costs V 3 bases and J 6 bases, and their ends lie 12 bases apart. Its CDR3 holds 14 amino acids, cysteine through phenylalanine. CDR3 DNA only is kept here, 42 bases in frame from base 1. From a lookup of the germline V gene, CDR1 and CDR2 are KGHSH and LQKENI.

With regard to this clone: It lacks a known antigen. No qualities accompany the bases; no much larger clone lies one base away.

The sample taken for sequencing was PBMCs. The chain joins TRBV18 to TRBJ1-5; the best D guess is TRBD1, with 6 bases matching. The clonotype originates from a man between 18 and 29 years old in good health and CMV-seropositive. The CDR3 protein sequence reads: CASSPQGLVQPQHF. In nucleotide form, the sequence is TGTGCCAGCTCACCGCAGGGGCTGGTTCAGCCCCAGCATTTT.